This T cell receptor (beta chain) comes out of a study of T cells in narcolepsy. Findings and limits, study-wide: No autoreactive T cell clone sequences appeared in some memory CD4+ repertoires. Same-patient CSF and blood CD4+ T cell clonotypes included HCRT-specific and TRIB2-specific autoreactive ones. Autoreactive clonotypes reportedly recurred in blood of same and different patients, not controls.

A remark on this clone: Its antigen remains unidentified.

Unmatched junction bases numbered 13, after V lost 5 bases and J lost 15 bases. Per the germline V gene, CDR1 is SGHTA and CDR2 is FQGTGA. The CDR3 is 13 residues long. Here immunoSEQ multiplex PCR was the method, and the copy in TCRdb shows in-frame clones only, minus some. This table holds about 34,000 clones, roughly 77% found once. The sample comprised memory (CD45RA-) CD4+ T cells from blood. The origin of this receptor is a human donor in good health. The chain has TRBV7-3 and TRBJ2-1, with 7 bases matching TRBD2. The DNA for the CDR3 is TGTGCCAGCAGCCTAGAGCGAACGGGGGGTCCGTTCTTC. Translating it yields CASSLERTGGPFF.